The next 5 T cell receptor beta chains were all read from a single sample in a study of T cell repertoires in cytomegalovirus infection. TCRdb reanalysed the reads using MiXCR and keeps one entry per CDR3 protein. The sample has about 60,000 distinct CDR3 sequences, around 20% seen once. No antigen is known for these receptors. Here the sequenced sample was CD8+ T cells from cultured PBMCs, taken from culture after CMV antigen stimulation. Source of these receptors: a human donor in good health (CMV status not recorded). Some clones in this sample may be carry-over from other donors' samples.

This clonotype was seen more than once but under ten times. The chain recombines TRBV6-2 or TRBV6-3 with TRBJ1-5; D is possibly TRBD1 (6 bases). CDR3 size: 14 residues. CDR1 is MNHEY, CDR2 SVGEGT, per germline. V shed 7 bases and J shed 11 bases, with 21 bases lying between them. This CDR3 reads CASTREGEFWTQHF. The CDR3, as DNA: TGTGCCAGCACTCGGGAGGGGGAATTCTGGACCCAGCATTTT.

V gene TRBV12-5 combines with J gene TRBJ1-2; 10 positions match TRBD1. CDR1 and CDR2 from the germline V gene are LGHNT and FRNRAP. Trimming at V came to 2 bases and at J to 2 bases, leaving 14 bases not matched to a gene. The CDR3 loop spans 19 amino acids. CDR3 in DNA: TGTGCTAGTGGTTTGTCCTACGAGGGACAGGGGCTGAGAAACTATGGCTACACCTTC. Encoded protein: CASGLSYEGQGLRNYGYTF.

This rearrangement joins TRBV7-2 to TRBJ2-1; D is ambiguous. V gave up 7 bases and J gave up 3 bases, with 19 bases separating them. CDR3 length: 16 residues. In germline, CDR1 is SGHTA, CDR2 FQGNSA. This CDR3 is CASTPRPREFYNEQFF. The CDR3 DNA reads TGTGCCAGCACCCCCCGCCCCCGCGAGTTCTACAATGAGCAGTTCTTC.

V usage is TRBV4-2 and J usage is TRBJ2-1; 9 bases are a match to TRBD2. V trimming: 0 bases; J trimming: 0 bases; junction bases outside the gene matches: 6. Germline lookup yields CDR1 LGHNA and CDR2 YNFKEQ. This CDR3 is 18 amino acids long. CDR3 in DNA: TGTGCCAGCAGCCAAGATCTTAATAGCGGGAGCTCCTACAATGAGCAGTTCTTC. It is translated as CASSQDLNSGSSYNEQFF.

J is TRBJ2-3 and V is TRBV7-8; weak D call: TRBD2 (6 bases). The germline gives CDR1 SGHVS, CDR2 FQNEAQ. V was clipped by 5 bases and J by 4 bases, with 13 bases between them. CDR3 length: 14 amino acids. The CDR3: CASSQPRLADTQYF. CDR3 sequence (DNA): TGTGCCAGCAGCCAGCCCCGACTAGCAGATACGCAGTATTTT.